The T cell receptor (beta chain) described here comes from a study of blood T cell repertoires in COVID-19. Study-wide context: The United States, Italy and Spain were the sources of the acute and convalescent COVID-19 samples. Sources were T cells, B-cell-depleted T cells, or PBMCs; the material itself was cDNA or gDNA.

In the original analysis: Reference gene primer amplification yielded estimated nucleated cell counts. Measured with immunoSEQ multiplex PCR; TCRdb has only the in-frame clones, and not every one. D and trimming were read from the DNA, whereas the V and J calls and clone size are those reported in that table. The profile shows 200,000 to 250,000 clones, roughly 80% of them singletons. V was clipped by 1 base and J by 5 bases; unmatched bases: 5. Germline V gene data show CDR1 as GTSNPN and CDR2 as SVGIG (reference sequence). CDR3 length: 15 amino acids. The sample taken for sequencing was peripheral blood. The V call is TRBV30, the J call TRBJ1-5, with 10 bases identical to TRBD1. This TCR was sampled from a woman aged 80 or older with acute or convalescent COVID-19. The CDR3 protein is CAWSGGTGDDQPQHF. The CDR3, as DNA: TGTGCCTGGAGTGGAGGGACAGGGGATGATCAGCCCCAGCATTTT.